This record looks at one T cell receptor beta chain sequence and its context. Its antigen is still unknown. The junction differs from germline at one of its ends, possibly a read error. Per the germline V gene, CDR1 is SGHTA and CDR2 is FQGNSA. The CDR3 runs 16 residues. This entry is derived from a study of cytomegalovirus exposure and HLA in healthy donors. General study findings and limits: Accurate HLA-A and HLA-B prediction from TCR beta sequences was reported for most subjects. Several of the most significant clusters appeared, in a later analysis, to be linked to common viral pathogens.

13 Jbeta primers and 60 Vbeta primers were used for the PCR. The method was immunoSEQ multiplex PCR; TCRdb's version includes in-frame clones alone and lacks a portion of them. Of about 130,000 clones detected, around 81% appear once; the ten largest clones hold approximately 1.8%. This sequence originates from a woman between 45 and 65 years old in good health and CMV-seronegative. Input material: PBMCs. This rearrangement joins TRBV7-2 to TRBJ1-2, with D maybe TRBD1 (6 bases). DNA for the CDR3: TGTGCCAGCAGCTCGGAACTCCATGGGGGGGCGAATGGCTACCCCTTC. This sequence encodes CASSSELHGGANGYPF.